These 23 T cell receptor beta chains were sequenced from one sample in a study of radiation and T cells in renal cell carcinoma. This sample's time point: blood 2 weeks post-SBRT. The treatment was: 15 Gy SBRT to primary tumor, nephrectomy 4 weeks later. TCRdb's copy holds only in-frame clones and misses some; the assay was immunoSEQ multiplex PCR. The repertoire holds about 130,000 clones, with roughly four fifths as singletons. The source material was blood, sampled from a patient whose treatment included radiotherapy and nephrectomy. The receptors derive from a middle-aged man with renal cell carcinoma.

This chain uses TRBV4-2 with TRBJ2-5, with a tentative D call TRBD2 (6 bases). The CDR3 loop spans 15 amino acids. Germline CDR1 and CDR2: LGHNA and YNFKEQ. Trimming stripped 4 bases from V and 1 base from J, with 13 bases between. Here the CDR3 DNA reads TGTGCCAGCAGCCCCGGGGGACTTACCCAAGAGACCCAGTACTTC. Amino acid sequence: CASSPGGLTQETQYF.

The chain combines TRBV7-2 with TRBJ2-1, with D perhaps TRBD2 (5 bases). The V end lost 3 bases, the J end lost 15 bases, and 15 bases lay between the germline ends. The germline CDR1 and CDR2 sequences are SGHTA and FQGNSA. The CDR3 is made up of 12 amino acids. The CDR3 reads CASSFPGVARFF. In nucleotides, the CDR3 is TGTGCCAGCAGCTTTCCCGGGGTAGCGCGGTTCTTC. Drawing the rest from reference TRBV7-2 and TRBJ2-1, the complete variable domain is GAGVSQSPSNKVTEKGKDVELRCDPISGHTALYWYRQSLGQGLEFLIYFQGNSAPDKSGLPSDRFSAERTGGSVSTLTIQRTQQEDSAVYLCASSFPGVARFFGPGTRLTVL.

This clone has only one observation. The rearrangement links TRBV7-2 to TRBJ1-2; 7 positions match TRBD1. This CDR3 comprises 14 residues. V was pared by 3 bases and J by 6 bases, with 7 bases of the junction left unmatched. Germline V gives CDR1 SGHTA, CDR2 FQGNSA. The CDR3 region is CASSFGQAANGYTF. In nucleotides, the CDR3 is TGTGCCAGCAGCTTTGGACAGGCGGCAAATGGCTACACCTTC. The variable domain in full, with the rest retrieved from reference TRBV7-2 and TRBJ1-2, is GAGVSQSPSNKVTEKGKDVELRCDPISGHTALYWYRQSLGQGLEFLIYFQGNSAPDKSGLPSDRFSAERTGGSVSTLTIQRTQQEDSAVYLCASSFGQAANGYTFGSGTRLTVV.

The gene calls are TRBV5-1 and TRBJ2-5; D is unclear. This CDR3 is 15 amino acids long. Trimming took off 0 bases at V and 4 bases at J, with 13 bases between the two ends. Germline V gives CDR1 SGHRS, CDR2 YFSETQ. The CDR3 nucleotides are TGCGCCAGCAGCTTGGGGTCGGTGGGTTTAGAGACCCAGTACTTC. It codes for CASSLGSVGLETQYF.

The J gene is TRBJ1-2, the V gene TRBV28, with no clear D. The CDR3 is 11 residues long. V lost 4 bases and J lost 8, with 8 bases in between. Germline assignment: CDR1 MDHEN and CDR2 SYDVKM. This CDR3 reads CASSWKEGYTF. The CDR3 DNA sequence: TGTGCCAGCAGTTGGAAGGAAGGCTACACCTTC.

V and J are TRBV5-6 and TRBJ2-1; D is uncertain. Germline-derived CDR1 and CDR2 are SGHDT and YYEEEE. This CDR3 is built from 15 residues. The V end was cut by 4 bases, the J end by 2 bases, with 13 bases between. This chain's CDR3 is CASSAQSYTYNEQFF. For the CDR3, the DNA is TGTGCCAGCAGCGCTCAATCCTATACCTACAATGAGCAGTTCTTC.

The CDR3 here is CASRMSGQGASGYTF. The CDR3 DNA reads as TGTGCCAGCAGAATGAGCGGACAGGGGGCCAGTGGCTACACCTTC. The gene calls are TRBV6-5 and TRBJ1-2; 11 nucleotides agree with TRBD1. This CDR3 is 15 amino acids long. Looked up from germline, CDR1 is MNHEY and CDR2 is SVGAGI. Trimming at V came to 6 bases and at J to 7 bases, leaving 10 bases not matched to a gene.

The J gene is TRBJ2-2, the V gene TRBV5-1, with TRBD1 matching 10 bases. The V and J ends lost 5 bases and 5 bases, in that order; junction bases with no gene match: 6. Germline-derived CDR1 and CDR2 are SGHRS and YFSETQ. The CDR3 has 15 amino acids. The CDR3 sequence: CASSSPGQGTGELFF. The CDR3, as DNA: TGCGCCAGCAGTTCTCCGGGACAGGGGACCGGGGAGCTGTTTTTT.

The chain recombines TRBV2 with TRBJ1-5, with D unclear. Germline CDR1 SNHLY, CDR2 FYNNEI. V lost 0 bases and J 0 bases, leaving 6 bases between the germline ends. CDR3 size: 15 residues. This chain's CDR3 is CASSEAGNSNQPQHF. CDR3 bases: TGTGCCAGCAGTGAAGCGGGAAATAGCAATCAGCCCCAGCATTTT.

This chain joins TRBV5-1 and TRBJ1-5; D unresolved. CDR3 length: 11 amino acids. CDR1 is SGHRS and CDR2 is YFSETQ in the germline V gene. The germline V and J ends were trimmed by 1 base and 12 bases, with 8 bases remaining between them. The CDR3 region has the DNA TGCGCCAGCAGCTTGAATAGCCTCCAGCATTTT. It is translated as CASSLNSLQHF.

In this sample, this clone turned up a few times. This chain uses TRBV19 with TRBJ1-2, with TRBD1 matching 7 bases. Germline assignment: CDR1 LNHDA and CDR2 SQIVND (reference sequence). There are 14 residues in the CDR3. The trim removed 3 bases at V and 0 bases at J, leaving 1 base unmatched. The CDR3 here is CASSMGQSNYGYTF. CDR3 coding DNA: TGTGCCAGTAGTATGGGACAGTCTAACTATGGCTACACCTTC.

The chain couples TRBV18 to TRBJ2-7, with D unresolved. Trimming took 6 bases from V and 4 from J, leaving 13 bases between them. The CDR3 sequence is 13 residues long. The germline gives CDR1 KGHSH, CDR2 LQKENI. CDR3 nucleotide sequence: TGTGCCAGCTCGAGCCCGAATGCATACGAGCAGTACTTC. This gives the protein CASSSPNAYEQYF.

By frequency in the sample, this clone is medium-sized. This chain uses TRBV6-5 with TRBJ1-1; maybe TRBD1 (5 bases). V shed 5 bases and J shed 8 bases, with 18 bases lying between them. Germline V gene data show CDR1 as MNHEY and CDR2 as SVGAGI. The CDR3 is 14 amino acids. The CDR3 is CASSLLGRAAEAFF. The CDR3 DNA is TGTGCCAGCAGTCTCCTGGGCAGGGCTGCCGAAGCTTTCTTT.

V is TRBV5-1 and J is TRBJ2-5, with 11 bases lining up with TRBD2. With 4 bases clipped from V and 5 bases from J, the junction kept 13 bases outside the gene matches. CDR1 is SGHRS, CDR2 YFSETQ, per germline. There are 17 residues in the CDR3. The CDR3 DNA sequence: TGCGCCAGCAGCGCAATTCTAGCGGGGGGCCCTCTTGAGACCCAGTACTTC. This encodes CASSAILAGGPLETQYF.

The V and J genes are TRBV10-3 and TRBJ2-7; TRBD1 aligns across 9 bases. J lost 0 bases, V lost 2 bases, and 5 bases had no gene match. The germline gives CDR1 ENHRY, CDR2 SYGVKD. The CDR3 loop spans 16 amino acids. In DNA form, the CDR3 reads TGTGCCATCAGTGAGGGACAGGGGCCATCCTCCTACGAGCAGTACTTC. It specifies CAISEGQGPSSYEQYF.

This clone was seen just once. The J gene is TRBJ2-7, the V gene TRBV10-1, with D perhaps given as TRBD1 or TRBD2 (5 bases each). V was pared by 5 bases and J by 5 bases, with 13 bases between. CDR1 and CDR2 from the germline V gene are WNHNN and SYGVQD (reference sequence). The CDR3 has 13 amino acids. The DNA of the CDR3 is TGCGCCAGCAGTTCATCAGGGACCGACGAGCAGTACTTC. Residues: CASSSSGTDEQYF.

The chain has TRBV7-9 and TRBJ1-1; D is perhaps TRBD1 (5 bases). V was cut by 5 bases and J by 2 bases, with 18 bases left in between. CDR1 and CDR2 from the germline V gene are SEHNR and FQNEAQ (reference sequence). The CDR3 totals 16 residues. CDR3 sequence: CASSLGRGKENTEAFF. The CDR3 nucleotides read TGTGCCAGCAGCCTGGGGAGGGGTAAGGAAAACACTGAAGCTTTCTTT. The entire variable domain, with the rest obtained from reference TRBV7-9 and TRBJ1-1, is as follows: DTGVSQNPRHKITKRGQNVTFRCDPISEHNRLYWYRQTLGQGPEFLTYFQNEAQLEKSRLLSDRFSAERPKGSFSTLEIQRTEQGDSAMYLCASSLGRGKENTEAFFGQGTRLTVV.

The chain has TRBV27 and TRBJ2-1; D not resolved. Germline loops: CDR1 MNHEY, CDR2 SMNVEV (reference sequence). V lost 3 bases, J lost 0 bases, and 9 bases lay in between. The CDR3 sequence is 15 residues long. CDR3 in DNA: TGTGCCAGCAGTTTCTTACTTAGCTCCTACAATGAGCAGTTCTTC. Protein product: CASSFLLSSYNEQFF.

The rearrangement joins TRBV9 to TRBJ2-1; 8 bases map to TRBD1. CDR3 length: 17 residues. Germline CDR1 reads SGDLS; CDR2 reads YYNGEE. V shed 3 bases and J 7 bases; nucleotides not matched to a gene: 15. For the CDR3, the DNA is TGTGCCAGCAGCGCAAGTCAGGACAGGGCACGCATGAATGAGCAGTTCTTC. It translates to CASSASQDRARMNEQFF.

This clone occurred a few times. The chain links TRBV6-6 to TRBJ1-6; 7 positions match TRBD1. The CDR3 totals 15 residues. The V and J ends lost 6 bases and 6 bases, in that order; junction bases with no gene match: 8. Germline V gene data show CDR1 as MNHNY and CDR2 as SVGAGI (reference sequence). CDR3 coding DNA: TGTGCCAGCAGCCTAGGGGGCCGGGGTAATTCACCCCTCCACTTT. Translated, it gives CASSLGGRGNSPLHF.

This clone has more than one count but fewer than ten. The genes are TRBV19 and TRBJ1-4; 7 nucleotides agree with TRBD1. The junction had 2 bases not matched to a gene; V was cut back by 5 bases and J by 2 bases. The CDR3 length is 14 residues. Looked up from germline, CDR1 is LNHDA and CDR2 is SQIVND (reference sequence). The CDR3 nucleotides read TGTGCCAGTAGTTCGGGACAGACTAATGAAAAACTGTTTTTT. It encodes CASSSGQTNEKLFF. Based on the CDR3 plus reference TRBV19 and TRBJ1-4, the full variable domain is DGGITQSPKYLFRKEGQNVTLSCEQNLNHDAMYWYRQDPGQGLRLIYYSQIVNDFQKGDIAEGYSVSREKKESFPLTVTSAQKNPTAFYLCASSSGQTNEKLFFGSGTQLSVL.

This clone showed up just once. This chain joins TRBV4-1 and TRBJ1-2; 7 bases line up with TRBD1. V lost 1 base and J lost 8; bases outside the gene matches: 7. This CDR3 has 14 residues. Germline V lookup: CDR1 MGHRA, CDR2 YSYEKL. CDR3 residues: CASSQASRGNGYTF. Written as DNA, the CDR3 is TGCGCCAGCAGCCAAGCGTCCAGGGGGAACGGCTACACCTTC.

The chain has TRBV6-5 and TRBJ2-7; D is tentatively TRBD1 or TRBD2 (5 bases each). CDR1 and CDR2 (germline): MNHEY, SVGAGI. This CDR3 comprises 16 residues. Trimming took off 0 bases at V and 2 bases at J, with 14 bases between the two ends. The CDR3 is CASSYSPGRPTYEQYF. Here the CDR3 DNA reads TGTGCCAGCAGTTACTCACCGGGACGACCAACCTACGAGCAGTACTTC.